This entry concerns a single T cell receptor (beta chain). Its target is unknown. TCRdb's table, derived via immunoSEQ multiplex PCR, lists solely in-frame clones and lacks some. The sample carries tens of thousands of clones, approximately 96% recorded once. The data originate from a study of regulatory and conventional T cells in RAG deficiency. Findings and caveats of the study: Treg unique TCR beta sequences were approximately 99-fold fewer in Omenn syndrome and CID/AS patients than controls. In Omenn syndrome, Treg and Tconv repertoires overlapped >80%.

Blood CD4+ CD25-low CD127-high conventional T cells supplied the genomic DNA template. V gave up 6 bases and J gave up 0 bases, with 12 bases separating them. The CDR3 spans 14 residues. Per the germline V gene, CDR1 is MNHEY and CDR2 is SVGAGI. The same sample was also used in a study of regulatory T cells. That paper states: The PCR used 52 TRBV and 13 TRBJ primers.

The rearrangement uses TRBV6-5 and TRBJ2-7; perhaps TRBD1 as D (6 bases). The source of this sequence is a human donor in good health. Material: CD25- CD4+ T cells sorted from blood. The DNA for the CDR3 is TGTGCCAGCAGATCCCACAGGGACTCCTACGAGCAGTACTTC. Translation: CASRSHRDSYEQYF.